A single sample gave rise to the 26 T cell receptor beta chains below, sequenced in a study of beta chain features in type 1 diabetes. As every portion of the isolated RNA was reverse transcribed, the sequencing read expressed TCRB transcripts. Produced via immunoSEQ multiplex PCR; TCRdb's table is partial and in-frame only. Found here are 150,000 to 200,000 clones, approximately 9% of them singletons; the top ten hold approximately 0.56%. Whole-study findings and limits: All four CD4+ subsets of Type 1 diabetes patients contained TCRB CDR3s that were moderately but significantly shorter.

No antigen has been assigned to these receptors. Sequenced input: central memory CD4+ T cells from blood. These receptors all stem from a woman aged 18 to 35 with type 1 diabetes.

This clone has only a few counts. The rearrangement uses TRBV6-5 and TRBJ2-1, with 7 positions matching TRBD2. After removal of 4 bases from V and 0 bases from J, the junction contained 3 bases not matched to a gene. The CDR3 runs to 15 residues. From germline, CDR1 is MNHEY and CDR2 SVGAGI. The CDR3 coding sequence is TGTGCCAGCAGTTCAAGCGGGAACTCCTACAATGAGCAGTTCTTC. It encodes CASSSSGNSYNEQFF.

This clone has a handful of counts. This rearrangement joins TRBV7-9 to TRBJ2-4; D remains unclear. Trimming cost V 5 bases and J 3 bases, with 20 bases left between them. Germline V gene lookup returns CDR1 SEHNR and CDR2 FQNEAQ (reference sequence). CDR3 length equals 17 residues. The CDR3 DNA follows: TGTGCCAGCAGCCCCCTTTCCGCGATAGTTGGCAAAAACATTCAGTACTTC. It codes for CASSPLSAIVGKNIQYF.

The chain uses TRBV28 and TRBJ1-3; D gene ambiguous. CDR3 size: 14 residues. The germline gives CDR1 MDHEN, CDR2 SYDVKM. V was shortened by 4 bases and J by 4 bases, with 11 bases between the two germline ends. DNA of the CDR3: TGTGCCAGCAGTTGGCACGGGTTGGGAAACACCATATATTTT. This translates into CASSWHGLGNTIYF.

The chain has TRBV7-6 and TRBJ1-5; TRBD1 matches at 8 bases. V was pared by 5 bases and J by 2 bases, with 5 bases of the junction left unmatched. There are 15 residues in the CDR3. The germline V gene encodes CDR1 SGHVS and CDR2 FNYEAQ. The CDR3 is CASSQGQGGNQPQHF. DNA for the CDR3: TGTGCCAGCAGCCAAGGACAGGGAGGCAATCAGCCCCAGCATTTT.

The gene calls are TRBV21-1 and TRBJ2-2; the table's D call, TRBD1, was not checked against the DNA. TRBV21-1 is listed as a pseudogene. This CDR3 is built from 18 residues. The CDR3 DNA follows: TGTGCCAGCAGCTTCCGGGACAGGGCTCGTAGTGACACCGGGGAGCTGTTTTTT. Its translation is CASSFRDRARSDTGELFF.

This clone showed up just a few times. The chain combines TRBV28 with TRBJ1-5; no reliable D call. Germline V gene lookup returns CDR1 MDHEN and CDR2 SYDVKM. The CDR3 loop spans 15 amino acids. V was shortened by 2 bases and J by 0 bases, with 8 bases between the two germline ends. CDR3: CASSLEQISNQPQHF. The CDR3 DNA reads TGTGCCAGCAGTTTAGAACAGATTAGCAATCAGCCCCAGCATTTT.

This clone was observed a few times. The V and J genes are TRBV21-1 and TRBJ2-3; the table's D call, TRBD1, was not checked against the DNA. TRBV21-1 is a documented pseudogene. The CDR3 totals 13 residues. Written as DNA, the CDR3 is TGTGCCAGCAGCAAAGGTACGCAGGATACGCAGTATTTT. Protein: CASSKGTQDTQYF.

This clone has a handful of counts. The chain carries TRBV7-2 and TRBJ1-2, with a tentative D call TRBD1 (5 bases). This CDR3 is 15 amino acids long. Germline V gene lookup returns CDR1 SGHTA and CDR2 FQGNSA. V lost 5 bases and J lost 0, with 13 bases in between. The CDR3 bases are TGTGCCAGCAGCCAAGAGGACAACGCTAACTATGGCTACACCTTC. Protein: CASSQEDNANYGYTF.

The chain carries TRBV7-3 and TRBJ2-2; D is ambiguous. Trimming shortened V by 3 bases and J by 2 bases, and 10 bases separated the two germline ends. The germline V gene has CDR1 SGHTA and CDR2 FQGTGA. The CDR3 contains 15 residues. CDR3 sequence reads: CASSLTLDNTGELFF. DNA of the CDR3: TGTGCCAGCAGCTTGACCCTAGATAACACCGGGGAGCTGTTTTTT.

The chain has TRBV7-2 and TRBJ2-4; the match to TRBD1 covers 8 bases. The CDR3 has 11 amino acids. The germline V gene encodes CDR1 SGHTA and CDR2 FQGNSA. V lost 3 bases to trimming and J lost 13 bases; unmatched junction nucleotides: 2. The DNA of the CDR3 is TGTGCCAGCAGCTTCGGGACAGGCCAGTACTTC. Amino acids: CASSFGTGQYF.

J is TRBJ1-4 and V is TRBV5-1; D might be TRBD1 (5 bases). Germline CDR1 and CDR2: SGHRS and YFSETQ. The CDR3 sequence is 15 residues long. Deletions cut 0 bases from V and 1 base from J, with 7 bases between. The CDR3 spells CASSLVGGTNEKLFF. DNA for the CDR3: TGCGCCAGCAGCTTGGTGGGGGGAACTAATGAAAAACTGTTTTTT.

This clone was found a few times. The chain uses TRBV7-8 and TRBJ2-1; D call uncertain. Deletions cut 5 bases from V and 5 bases from J, with 13 bases between. In germline, CDR1 is SGHVS, CDR2 FQNEAQ. This CDR3 is built from 14 residues. The CDR3 sequence is CASSVTGRNNEQFF. DNA of the CDR3: TGTGCCAGCAGCGTGACTGGCAGAAACAATGAGCAGTTCTTC.

This clone was counted only a few times. The CDR3 DNA reads TGTGCCAGCCCTCCCGGGGTAATGAACACTGAAGCTTTCTTT. Translation gives CASPPGVMNTEAFF. The V gene is TRBV7-9, the J gene TRBJ1-1; no firm D call. Per the germline V gene, CDR1 is SEHNR and CDR2 is FQNEAQ (reference sequence). Trimming stripped 8 bases from V and 0 bases from J, with 13 bases between. This CDR3 region has 14 residues. Full variable domain (missing parts from reference TRBV7-9 and TRBJ1-1): DTGVSQNPRHKITKRGQNVTFRCDPISEHNRLYWYRQTLGQGPEFLTYFQNEAQLEKSRLLSDRFSAERPKGSFSTLEIQRTEQGDSAMYLCASPPGVMNTEAFFGQGTRLTVV.

This clone turned up a few times. The chain combines TRBV4-1 with TRBJ1-1; D not certain. Germline-derived CDR1 and CDR2 are MGHRA and YSYEKL. Trimming stripped 0 bases from V and 3 bases from J, with 5 bases between. CDR3 length equals 13 residues. CDR3: CASSQDQYTEAFF. The DNA for the CDR3 is TGCGCCAGCAGCCAAGATCAGTACACTGAAGCTTTCTTT.

V usage is TRBV7-2 and J usage is TRBJ2-7, with 9 positions matching TRBD1. This CDR3 has 12 amino acids. The germline CDR1 and CDR2 sequences are SGHTA and FQGNSA. The ends lost 6 bases at V and 6 bases at J; junction bases unmatched: 3. In DNA, the CDR3 is TGTGCCAGCAGACAGGGGGCGGCCGAGCAGTACTTC. Its translation is CASRQGAAEQYF.

This clone has more than one count but fewer than ten. The genes are TRBV5-6 and TRBJ1-4, with D possibly TRBD1 on 5 matching bases. This CDR3 comprises 15 residues. V lost 1 base, J lost 8 bases, and 15 bases lay in between. Germline V gene data show CDR1 as SGHDT and CDR2 as YYEEEE. CDR3 coding DNA: TGTGCCAGCAGCTTGTATGCAGGGCGTGAGGAAAAACTGTTTTTT. Its translation is CASSLYAGREEKLFF.

In its sample, this clone was seen a few times. CDR3: CASSLAGGYIQYF. The CDR3 bases are TGCGCCAGCAGCTTGGCAGGGGGGTACATTCAGTACTTC. The rearrangement joins TRBV5-1 to TRBJ2-4; a weak D match, TRBD1 (7 bases). Germline V gene data show CDR1 as SGHRS and CDR2 as YFSETQ. The V end lost 0 bases, the J end lost 8 bases, and 9 bases lay between the germline ends. The CDR3 consists of 13 residues.

The chain uses TRBV30 and TRBJ1-5, with D maybe TRBD1 (6 bases). The V end was cut by 3 bases, the J end by 3 bases, with 9 bases between. Germline V gene sequence: CDR1 GTSNPN, CDR2 SVGIG (reference sequence). This CDR3 has 13 residues. Here the CDR3 reads CAWSRQDNQPQHF. CDR3 DNA sequence: TGTGCCTGGAGCCGACAGGACAATCAGCCCCAGCATTTT.

The rearrangement links TRBV7-3 to TRBJ2-2, with 9 nucleotides matching TRBD2. From germline, CDR1 is SGHTA and CDR2 FQGTGA. V lost 5 bases, J lost 7 bases, and 11 bases stayed unmatched. This CDR3 is 16 amino acids long. CDR3 residues: CASSPRAGGPSGELFF. The CDR3 nucleotides read TGTGCCAGCAGCCCAAGGGCGGGAGGGCCAAGCGGGGAGCTGTTTTTT.

This rearrangement joins TRBV2 to TRBJ1-1; possibly TRBD1 for D (5 bases). V lost 7 bases and J lost 7, with 10 bases in between. The CDR3 has 11 amino acids. Germline CDR1 reads SNHLY; CDR2 reads FYNNEI. CDR3 DNA sequence: TGTGCCAGCAAGTACGGGGGTGAAGCTTTCTTT. This translates into CASKYGGEAFF.

The V gene is TRBV6-5, the J gene TRBJ2-6; TRBD1 matches at 9 bases. In germline, CDR1 is MNHEY, CDR2 SVGAGI. V was pared by 5 bases and J by 2 bases, with 1 base of the junction left unmatched. This CDR3 contains 15 residues. CDR3 amino acids: CASSTGGAGANVLTF. CDR3 coding DNA: TGTGCCAGCAGTACAGGGGGCGCTGGGGCCAACGTCCTGACTTTC.

This rearrangement joins TRBV7-2 to TRBJ2-2; D unresolved. Looked up from germline, CDR1 is SGHTA and CDR2 is FQGNSA. Trimming removed 1 base at V and 4 bases at J, with 13 bases between. The CDR3 consists of 16 residues. CDR3 DNA sequence: TGTGCCAGCAGCTTAGGCACTAAGAATCCCACCGGGGAGCTGTTTTTT. Amino acids: CASSLGTKNPTGELFF.

This clone was recorded a few times. The rearrangement links TRBV25-1 to TRBJ2-5; TRBD1 aligns across 8 bases. Germline-derived CDR1 and CDR2 are MGHDK and SYGVNS. V lost 4 bases to trimming and J lost 0 bases; unmatched junction nucleotides: 10. This CDR3 comprises 17 residues. CDR3 amino acids: CASSAGTGGLYQETQYF. In DNA form, the CDR3 reads TGTGCCAGCAGTGCAGGGACAGGAGGGCTATACCAAGAGACCCAGTACTTC.

There are many counts of this clone. The rearrangement uses TRBV28 and TRBJ2-7, with a possible D match to TRBD2 (6 bases). The CDR3 covers 15 residues. The V gene lost 6 bases and the J gene lost 3 bases, with 18 bases spanning the gap. Germline V CDR1 and CDR2: MDHEN, SYDVKM. CDR3 sequence: CASSNAGITNYEQYF. The CDR3 DNA is TGTGCCAGCAGCAATGCGGGGATAACAAACTACGAGCAGTACTTC.

V usage is TRBV28 and J usage is TRBJ2-7; D remains unclear. The CDR3 extends over 8 amino acids. The germline V gene encodes CDR1 MDHEN and CDR2 SYDVKM. CDR3 sequence reads: CAVDEQYF. The CDR3 region has the DNA TGTGCTGTAGACGAGCAGTACTTC.

In its sample, this clone was seen a few times. This chain uses TRBV28 with TRBJ2-7; 8 positions match TRBD2. V was clipped by 3 bases and J by 3 bases; unmatched bases: 1. The CDR3 covers 13 residues. The V gene's germline CDR1 is MDHEN and CDR2 SYDVKM. In DNA, the CDR3 is TGTGCCAGCAGTTTTAGCGGGAACTACGAGCAGTACTTC. Residues: CASSFSGNYEQYF.